These T cell receptor beta chains were read from a single sample in a study of a mutant IDH1 vaccine in newly diagnosed glioma. Sequenced by immunoSEQ multiplex PCR; TCRdb stores in-frame clones only, minus some. The sample includes about 90,000 clones, roughly 86% of them seen just once. What these receptors recognize is not known. The source material was PBMCs, sampled from a glioma patient whose treatment included an IDH1 peptide vaccine. These receptor sequences come from a woman in her forties or fifties with glioma. CDR3s include the opening cysteine and the closing phenylalanine or tryptophan. The order of the fields is J gene, V gene, D gene, CDR3 DNA, CDR3 protein. A D gene is named only where the DNA matches it firmly.

TRBJ1-1 | TRBV15 | NA | TGTGCCACCAGCAGAGGTGGGACATCTAACACTGAAGCTTTCTTT | CATSRGGTSNTEAFF
TRBJ2-7 | TRBV6-5 | NA | TGTGCCAGCAGTTTTACACAGGAGTCCTACGAGCAGTACTTC | CASSFTQESYEQYF
TRBJ1-2 | TRBV7-9 | TRBD1 | TGTGCCAGCAGCTTAGTAGCGACAGGGGGTGGCTACACCTTC | CASSLVATGGGYTF
TRBJ1-1 | TRBV6-5 | NA | TGTGCCAGCAGTTACCAAAACGGGGGCACTGAAGCTTTCTTT | CASSYQNGGTEAFF
TRBJ2-7 | TRBV1 | NA | TGCACCAGCAGCTTACCGGGACAGGGGGTCCACGAGCAGTACTTC | CTSSLPGQGVHEQYF
TRBJ2-1 | TRBV4-1 | NA | TGCGCCAGCAGCCACTCAAAGGGCGCCCGGGGCTACAATGAGCAGTTCTTC | CASSHSKGARGYNEQFF
TRBJ2-3 | TRBV10-3 | TRBD2 | TGTGCCATCAGCCCGGGACTAGATAGAGATACGCAGTATTTT | CAISPGLDRDTQYF
TRBJ1-4 | TRBV30 | NA | TGTGCCTGGAGGGGGAGGGCGGCTAATGAAAAACTGTTTTTT | CAWRGRAANEKLFF
TRBJ2-1 | TRBV28 | NA | TGTGCCAGCAGTCGCGGCAGAGGCAATGAGCAGTTCTTC | CASSRGRGNEQFF
TRBJ2-3 | TRBV4-2 | TRBD2 | TGTGCCAGCAGCCAAGTGAGGGGACTAGCGGGAGATACGCAGTATTTT | CASSQVRGLAGDTQYF
TRBJ2-7 | TRBV2 | TRBD1 | TGTGCCAGCAGTGTTCAGGTACAGGGGACCTACTCCTACGAGCAGTACTTC | CASSVQVQGTYSYEQYF